This T cell receptor beta chain was observed in a study of a mutant IDH1 vaccine in newly diagnosed glioma. Overall study: Patients got radiotherapy, temozolomide, or both beforehand, and most got both.

CDR1 and CDR2 (germline): LNHDA, SQIVND (reference sequence). V dropped 6 bases and J dropped 3 bases, with 17 bases sitting between them. This CDR3 comprises 15 residues. A remark on this clone: The target antigen is unknown.

Time point in this sample: week 35, safety follow-up. The vaccine gave 300 ug of a 20-mer mutant IDH1 peptide subcutaneously per dose. The repertoire was sequenced with immunoSEQ multiplex PCR; TCRdb's copy has only in-frame clones and lacks some. The sample contains approximately 61,000 clones, roughly 79% of which appear only once. The chain combines TRBV19 with TRBJ1-1, with D maybe TRBD1 (5 bases). The input for sequencing was PBMCs, taken from a glioma patient whose treatment included an IDH1 peptide vaccine. The source is a man aged 40-49 years with glioma. CDR3 protein: CASSHRSWGDTEAFF. In DNA, the CDR3 is TGTGCCAGTAGCCACCGAAGCTGGGGGGACACTGAAGCTTTCTTT.